Listed below are T cell receptor beta chains from one sample, sequenced in a study of T cell responses to AZD1222 COVID-19 vaccine. Assay: immunoSEQ multiplex PCR; the TCRdb copy retains only in-frame clones and omits some. The table records some 120,000 clones, roughly 86% of them present only once. This material consisted of peripheral blood, taken on day 0 of AZD1222 vaccination. These receptors were collected from an adult in good health. CDR3s include the opening cysteine and the closing phenylalanine or tryptophan. The order of the fields is D gene, V gene, J gene, clone size, CDR3 protein, CDR3 DNA. A D gene is named only where the DNA matches it firmly. The listing skips clone size in some rows; elsewhere it reads once, few, many or a size class.

.	TRBV7-9	TRBJ2-1	.	CASSMGSLLSEQFF	TGTGCCAGCAGCATGGGGAGTCTACTTAGTGAGCAGTTCTTC
TRBD2	TRBV7-8	TRBJ2-2	.	CASSLAPMGGGPRTGELFF	TGTGCCAGCAGCTTGGCCCCCATGGGGGGAGGGCCTCGAACCGGGGAGCTGTTTTTT
.	TRBV5-1	TRBJ1-1	.	CASGWTGDTEAFF	TGCGCCAGCGGCTGGACGGGGGACACTGAAGCTTTCTTT
.	TRBV7-6	TRBJ2-7	.	CASSLLHGQPGDEQYF	TGTGCCAGCAGCTTACTCCATGGACAACCAGGAGACGAGCAGTACTTC
TRBD1	TRBV7-6	TRBJ2-7	.	CASSLVGQGAGEQYF	TGTGCCAGCAGCTTAGTAGGCCAGGGGGCCGGCGAGCAGTACTTC
.	TRBV2	TRBJ1-3	.	CASSEYTADSGNTIYF	TGTGCCAGCAGTGAGTATACGGCAGACTCTGGAAACACCATATATTTT
.	TRBV11-2	TRBJ1-4	.	CASSLVGQGFNEKLFF	TGTGCCAGCAGCTTAGTTGGGCAGGGGTTTAATGAAAAACTGTTTTTT
.	TRBV5-4	TRBJ2-5	.	CASSFGRTYQETQYF	TGTGCCAGCAGCTTTGGGCGGACGTACCAAGAGACCCAGTACTTC
TRBD1	TRBV5-6	TRBJ1-4	.	CASSLGGTAPWKLFF	TGTGCCAGCAGCTTGGGGGGGACAGCTCCTTGGAAACTGTTTTTT
TRBD1	TRBV19	TRBJ1-2	.	CASSLREGARGYTF	TGTGCCAGTAGTCTACGAGAGGGGGCGAGGGGCTACACCTTC
TRBD2	TRBV6-5	TRBJ2-5	.	CASTHGGRLETQYF	TGTGCCAGCACCCACGGGGGGAGACTAGAGACCCAGTACTTC
TRBD1	TRBV5-1	TRBJ2-1	few	CASSAEGQGALNEQFF	TGCGCCAGCAGCGCGGAGGGACAGGGGGCTTTAAATGAGCAGTTCTTC
.	TRBV5-1	TRBJ2-5	.	CASSLAGLGRETQYF	TGCGCCAGCAGCTTGGCCGGCCTCGGAAGGGAGACCCAGTACTTC
.	TRBV28	TRBJ1-3	once	CASTPTGPNTIYF	TGTGCCAGCACCCCGACAGGACCTAACACCATATATTTT
.	TRBV7-2	TRBJ2-4	.	CASSPTGQLAKNIQYF	TGTGCCAGCAGCCCAACAGGACAGTTAGCCAAAAACATTCAGTACTTC
.	TRBV2	TRBJ2-5	.	CAFRDRPGETQYF	TGTGCCTTCCGCGACAGGCCCGGAGAGACCCAGTACTTC
TRBD1	TRBV5-6	TRBJ1-3	.	CASSSRQGTGNTIYF	TGTGCCAGCAGCTCCCGACAGGGGACAGGAAACACCATATATTTT
.	TRBV6-5	TRBJ1-4	.	CASGRTREKLFF	TGTGCCAGCGGAAGGACTCGTGAAAAACTGTTTTTT
.	TRBV27	TRBJ1-2	.	CASSLNGRANYGYTF	TGTGCCAGCAGTTTAAACGGACGAGCAAACTATGGCTACACCTTC
TRBD2	TRBV7-7	TRBJ2-5	.	CASKPRGKQETQYF	TGTGCCAGCAAACCGCGGGGGAAACAAGAGACCCAGTACTTC
.	TRBV19	TRBJ1-6	.	CASGSYNSPLHF	TGTGCCAGTGGATCCTATAATTCACCCCTCCACTTT
.	TRBV19	TRBJ1-4	once	CASKGAPDRTNEKLFF	TGTGCCAGTAAGGGAGCGCCAGATCGGACTAATGAAAAACTGTTTTTT
.	TRBV6-1	TRBJ1-5	.	CASSEMRDSGGSIRNQPQHF	TGTGCCAGCAGTGAAATGAGGGACTCGGGAGGCAGTATAAGAAATCAGCCCCAGCATTTT
.	TRBV6-5	TRBJ1-3	.	CASSPISGNTIYF	TGTGCCAGCAGTCCGATCTCTGGAAACACCATATATTTT
TRBD1	TRBV27	TRBJ2-3	.	CASSSRTGHYTDTQYF	TGTGCCAGCAGTTCCCGGACAGGGCATTACACAGATACGCAGTATTTT
.	TRBV25-1	TRBJ2-7	.	CASFSGYEQYF	TGTGCCAGCTTTAGCGGCTACGAGCAGTACTTC
.	TRBV4-1	TRBJ1-6	.	CASSQIQGPISTLYNSPLHF	TGCGCCAGCAGCCAAATACAGGGCCCTATTTCTACTCTCTATAATTCACCCCTCCACTTT
TRBD2	TRBV7-9	TRBJ2-2	.	CASSLGLAALGELFF	TGTGCCAGCAGCTTAGGACTAGCAGCCTTGGGGGAGCTGTTTTTT
.	TRBV3-1/TRBV3-2	TRBJ1-2	.	CASSQNPTVPYGYTF	TGTGCCAGCAGCCAGAACCCGACAGTCCCCTATGGCTACACCTTC
.	TRBV19	TRBJ1-6	.	CASRRRGEGYNSPLHF	TGTGCCAGTAGAAGAAGGGGGGAGGGGTATAATTCACCCCTCCACTTT
TRBD1	TRBV28	TRBJ1-4	once	CASSRQGVGEKLFF	TGTGCCAGCAGTCGACAGGGGGTAGGTGAAAAACTGTTTTTT
.	TRBV30	TRBJ2-3	.	CAWRGGSTDTQYF	TGTGCCTGGAGGGGCGGGAGCACAGATACGCAGTATTTT
.	TRBV27	TRBJ2-2	once	CASSFNRASTGELFF	TGTGCCAGCAGTTTTAACCGGGCCTCCACCGGGGAGCTGTTTTTT
TRBD2	TRBV3-1/TRBV3-2	TRBJ2-3	.	CASRTSGGASQAQYF	TGTGCCAGCAGGACTAGCGGGGGGGCCTCTCAGGCGCAGTATTTT
TRBD1	TRBV6-5	TRBJ1-6	.	CASSYSTGRGNSPLHF	TGTGCCAGCAGTTACTCGACAGGGAGAGGTAATTCACCCCTCCACTTT
TRBD1	TRBV30	TRBJ1-4	.	CAWSGQGGVLGKLFF	TGTGCCTGGAGTGGGCAGGGGGGCGTATTGGGAAAACTGTTTTTT
.	TRBV5-1	TRBJ1-2	.	CASSLTDSNYGYTF	TGCGCCAGCAGCTTAACGGACAGTAACTATGGCTACACCTTC
TRBD1	TRBV6-5	TRBJ1-1	.	CASSPGGFNTEAFF	TGTGCCAGCAGTCCAGGGGGTTTTAACACTGAAGCTTTCTTT
.	TRBV6-6	TRBJ1-3	.	CASSLRDGNTIYF	TGTGCCAGCAGCCTAAGGGACGGAAACACCATATATTTT
.	TRBV27	TRBJ1-6	few	CASSDKGVNSPLHF	TGTGCCAGCAGTGACAAAGGAGTTAATTCACCCCTCCACTTT
.	TRBV4-1	TRBJ2-5	.	CASSQVISQGQETQYF	TGCGCCAGCAGCCAAGTTATATCGCAGGGTCAAGAGACCCAGTACTTC
.	TRBV3-1/TRBV3-2	TRBJ1-6	.	CASSYTDMTYNSPLHF	TGTGCCAGCAGCTATACCGACATGACCTATAATTCACCCCTCCACTTT